A selection of T cell receptor beta chains follows, all from one sample in a study of post-analysis software for immune sequencing data. TCRdb recomputed calls from the PCR reads with MiXCR, one row per CDR3 protein. This sample carries about 200,000 distinct CDR3 sequences, 29% of them seen once, and the ten largest clones take less than 4%. The material sequenced was blood. Every receptor here comes from a girl under 18 with multiple sclerosis. The CDR3 runs from the conserved cysteine through the conserved F or W. A D gene is named only where the DNA matches it firmly. Clone size is not always given. Where it is, it says once, few, many or a class for expanded clones.

>TRBJ2-7|TRBD1|many|TRBV5-1
CASSPLGTAGDEQYF
TGCGCCAGCAGCCCTCTAGGGACAGCCGGAGACGAGCAGTACTTC
>TRBJ2-2|.|few|TRBV20-1
CSARVRKSNTGELFF
TGCAGTGCTAGAGTAAGGAAGTCGAACACCGGGGAGCTGTTTTTT
>TRBJ2-4|TRBD1|few|TRBV5-1
CASSPGTGSPIQYF
TGCGCCAGCAGCCCCGGGACAGGGTCCCCCATTCAGTACTTC
>TRBJ2-5|.|.|TRBV18
CASSRDGNQETQYF
TGTGCCAGCTCAAGGGACGGCAACCAAGAGACCCAGTACTTC
>TRBJ2-6|.|.|TRBV5-6
CASSYGVSGANVLTF
TGTGCCAGCAGCTACGGGGTCTCTGGGGCCAACGTCCTGACTTTC
>TRBJ1-6|.|few|TRBV6-2/TRBV6-3
CASSYSPGGRLSSYNSPLHF
TGTGCCAGCAGTTACTCACCCGGGGGCCGACTCAGCTCCTATAATTCACCCCTCCACTTT
>TRBJ2-5|.|many|TRBV20-1
CSASHGSQETQYF
TGCAGTGCTAGTCATGGTAGCCAAGAGACCCAGTACTTC
>TRBJ2-5|.|many|TRBV7-8
CASSSKPADQETQYF
TGTGCCAGCAGCTCCAAGCCGGCCGACCAAGAGACCCAGTACTTC
>TRBJ1-1|TRBD1|.|TRBV25-1
CASSGHRGGTEAFF
TGTGCCAGCAGTGGCCACAGGGGCGGGACTGAAGCTTTCTTT
>TRBJ2-1|.|few|TRBV20-1
CSALPGRSEQFF
TGCAGTGCTCTCCCGGGACGAAGTGAACAGTTCTTC
>TRBJ2-2|.|few|TRBV10-1
CASSESRASGELFF
TGCGCCAGCAGTGAGTCGAGGGCCAGCGGGGAGCTGTTTTTT
>TRBJ1-2|TRBD1|many|TRBV27
CASSPTGPYGYTF
TGTGCCAGCAGTCCGACAGGGCCCTATGGCTACACCTTC
>TRBJ2-4|.|.|TRBV4-1
CASSQGELLTKNIQYF
TGCGCCAGCAGCCAAGGGGAGCTGCTAACCAAAAACATTCAGTACTTC
>TRBJ2-7|.|many|TRBV28
CASSLPGRLRYEQYF
TGTGCCAGCAGTTTACCGGGCCGACTGCGCTACGAGCAGTACTTC
>TRBJ1-1|.|.|TRBV6-5
CASSYSLLGVTNTEAFF
TGTGCCAGCAGTTACTCCCTTTTGGGCGTTACGAACACTGAAGCTTTCTTT
>TRBJ1-4|.|few|TRBV7-2
CASSLAGGANEKLFF
TGTGCCAGCAGCTTAGCAGGGGGGGCTAATGAAAAACTGTTTTTT
>TRBJ1-5|TRBD1|many|TRBV12-3/TRBV12-4
CASSPRGPSNQPQHF
TGTGCCAGCAGTCCCAGGGGGCCGAGCAATCAGCCCCAGCATTTT
>TRBJ1-2|.|many|TRBV29-1
CSVQAPDGTLSYTF
TGCAGCGTTCAGGCGCCGGACGGAACTTTAAGTTACACCTTC
>TRBJ2-1|.|few|TRBV4-1
CASSQRGGTAREGSYNEQFF
TGCGCCAGCAGCCAAAGGGGCGGGACAGCCAGGGAAGGCTCCTACAATGAGCAGTTCTTC
>TRBJ1-2|TRBD1|.|TRBV5-1
CASSQQGAGYGYTF
TGCGCCAGCAGCCAACAGGGGGCTGGCTATGGCTACACCTTC
>TRBJ2-1|.|few|TRBV7-8
CASSEGGRSYNEQFF
TGTGCCAGCAGCGAAGGAGGGCGATCCTACAATGAGCAGTTCTTC
>TRBJ2-5|TRBD2|few|TRBV2
CASSATSPRRGQETQYF
TGTGCCAGCAGCGCGACTAGCCCCAGACGGGGCCAAGAGACCCAGTACTTC
>TRBJ1-5|TRBD1|many|TRBV5-1
CASSQTGGGNQPQHF
TGCGCCAGCAGCCAGACAGGGGGCGGTAATCAGCCCCAGCATTTT
>TRBJ1-1|TRBD1|.|TRBV29-1
CSVIRDRAGMGAFF
TGCAGCGTTATCCGGGACAGGGCGGGTATGGGGGCTTTCTTT
>TRBJ2-7|TRBD2|many|TRBV27
CASSHTGLAGYEQYF
TGTGCCAGCAGCCATACGGGACTAGCGGGCTACGAGCAGTACTTC
>TRBJ2-3|.|many|TRBV12-3/TRBV12-4
CASTPRSRGHTDTQYF
TGTGCCAGCACTCCTAGGTCTAGGGGCCACACAGATACGCAGTATTTT
>TRBJ1-6|.|many|TRBV29-1
CSVRGDYNSPLHF
TGCAGCGTGCGCGGCGACTATAATTCACCCCTCCACTTT
>TRBJ2-7|TRBD2|many|TRBV20-1
CSARDREAGGVTYEQYF
TGCAGTGCTAGAGACCGAGAAGCGGGGGGGGTCACCTACGAGCAGTACTTC
>TRBJ2-7|.|.|TRBV5-6
CASSLVGSTTSYEQYF
TGTGCCAGCAGCTTGGTGGGCAGCACAACATCCTACGAGCAGTACTTC
>TRBJ2-2|.|.|TRBV24-1
CATSEDGTTGELFF
TGTGCCACCAGTGAAGACGGGACCACCGGGGAGCTGTTTTTT
>TRBJ2-3|.|.|TRBV20-1
CSANPVALGSTDTQYF
TGCAGTGCCAACCCCGTGGCTTTAGGCAGCACAGATACGCAGTATTTT
>TRBJ1-1|.|few|TRBV11-2
CASEATEAFF
TGTGCCAGCGAGGCCACTGAAGCTTTCTTT
>TRBJ1-1|TRBD1|few|TRBV7-9
CASSPGQGGADTEAFF
TGTGCCAGCAGCCCTGGACAGGGAGGGGCCGACACTGAAGCTTTCTTT
>TRBJ2-3|.|many|TRBV6-5
CASSYAESTDTQYF
TGTGCCAGCAGTTACGCTGAAAGCACAGATACGCAGTATTTT
>TRBJ1-2|.|many|TRBV28
CASSFRRVGGYTF
TGTGCCAGCAGTTTCCGGAGGGTGGGTGGCTACACCTTC
>TRBJ1-2|TRBD1|many|TRBV5-6
CASSSPPGTGYGYTF
TGTGCCAGCAGCAGTCCGCCCGGGACAGGCTATGGCTACACCTTC
>TRBJ1-2|.|few|TRBV5-8
CASSLGLGVGYGYTF
TGTGCCAGCAGCTTGGGTCTGGGTGTGGGCTATGGCTACACCTTC
>TRBJ1-2|TRBD1|many|TRBV29-1
CSVVPLRQGAGGYTF
TGCAGCGTTGTTCCCCTGCGACAGGGGGCCGGTGGCTACACCTTC
>TRBJ1-5|.|.|TRBV19
CAGSMGRDQPQHF
TGTGCCGGTAGTATGGGGAGGGATCAGCCCCAGCATTTT